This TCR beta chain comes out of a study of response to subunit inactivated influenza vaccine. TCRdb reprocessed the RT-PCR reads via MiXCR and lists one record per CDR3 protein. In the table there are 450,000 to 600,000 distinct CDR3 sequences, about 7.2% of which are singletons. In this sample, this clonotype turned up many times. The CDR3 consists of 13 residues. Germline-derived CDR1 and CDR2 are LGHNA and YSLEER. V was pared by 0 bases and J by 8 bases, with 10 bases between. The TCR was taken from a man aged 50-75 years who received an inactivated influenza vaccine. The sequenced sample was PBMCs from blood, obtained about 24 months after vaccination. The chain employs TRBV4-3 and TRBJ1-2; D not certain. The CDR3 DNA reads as TGCGCCAGCAGCCAAGATCGTCGGGGAGGCTACACCTTC. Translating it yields CASSQDRRGGYTF.